This entry lists 3 T cell receptor beta chains sequenced from one sample in a study of cytomegalovirus exposure and HLA in healthy donors. Method: immunoSEQ multiplex PCR; TCRdb's copy keeps in-frame clones and lacks some. The sample yields about 270,000 clones, just over 85% seen once. Input material: PBMCs. These receptors all stem from a woman between 18 and 30 years old in good health and CMV-seronegative.

V is TRBV19 and J is TRBJ2-1; tentative D call: TRBD2 (5 bases). CDR3 length: 16 amino acids. V lost 5 bases to trimming and J lost 0 bases, with 14 bases between them. The V gene's germline CDR1 is LNHDA and CDR2 SQIVND (reference sequence). CDR3 protein: CASSARRGSSYNEQFF. The CDR3 coding sequence is TGTGCCAGTAGTGCCCGACGGGGAAGCTCCTACAATGAGCAGTTCTTC.

This clone was counted a single time. The chain links TRBV6-1 to TRBJ2-7; D perhaps matches TRBD2 (6 bases). The CDR3 is 13 residues long. Germline CDR1 is MNHNS and CDR2 is SASEGT. Trimming stripped 3 bases from V and 3 bases from J, with 9 bases between. The CDR3 DNA is TGTGCCAGCAGTGAGGTTAGCGGCTACGAGCAGTACTTC. Translated: CASSEVSGYEQYF.

A single count supports this clone. A read error may account for a junction end that differs from germline. The V and J genes are TRBV5-6 and TRBJ2-7, with D uncertain. This CDR3 comprises 16 residues. Germline CDR1 reads SGHDT; CDR2 reads YYEEEE. The CDR3 DNA sequence: TGTGCCAGCAGCACCGATTTAAGACTGATTACTACGATGATAAACTTC. It yields the protein CASSTDLRLITTMINF.